The T cell receptor (beta chain) under discussion was sequenced for a study of early T cells in non-severe SARS-CoV-2 infection. Individual cDNA molecules were tagged with unique molecular identifiers. Using its own MiXCR run on the 5' RACE reads, TCRdb lists one record per CDR3 protein. The data hold 25,000 to 35,000 distinct CDR3 sequences, with around 5% observed a single time. V shed 5 bases and J shed 0 bases, with 20 bases lying between them. CDR3 length: 17 amino acids. Germline V lookup: CDR1 MNHNS, CDR2 SASEGT. Sequenced sample: whole blood. This receptor was taken from an adult who was a healthcare worker with PCR-confirmed SARS-CoV-2 infection or an uninfected control (not recorded which). V gene TRBV6-1 combines with J gene TRBJ2-7, with a tentative D call TRBD1 (7 bases). CDR3 sequence reads: CASSPRQGLRDSYEQYF. The CDR3 coding sequence is TGTGCCAGCAGTCCGAGACAGGGACTCAGGGACTCCTACGAGCAGTACTTC.